The rows below give T cell receptor beta chains drawn from one sample of a study of post-analysis software for immune sequencing data. TCRdb reprocessed the PCR reads with MiXCR, giving one entry per CDR3 protein. The sample comprises 750,000 to 950,000 distinct CDR3 sequences, approximately 57% of which are singletons, and approximately 4.3% rests with the top ten. The sample taken for sequencing was blood. Receptors originate from a girl under 18 with multiple sclerosis. The CDR3 runs from the conserved cysteine through the conserved F or W. D genes are given only for firm matches. Rows may omit the clone size; those that give it use once, few, many or a size class.

d_call j_call clone_size v_call cdr3_aa cdr3_nt
TRBD2 TRBJ2-7 - TRBV3-1 CASSQDLRASGYYEQYF TGTGCCAGCAGCCAAGATCTACGGGCTAGCGGGTACTACGAGCAGTACTTC
TRBD1 TRBJ1-1 - TRBV13 CASSYTRTGRTEAFF TGTGCCAGCAGCTATACGAGGACAGGGCGGACTGAAGCTTTCTTT
TRBD1 TRBJ1-2 - TRBV2 CATQTGTNYGYTF TGTGCCACCCAGACAGGGACTAACTATGGCTACACCTTC
TRBD1 TRBJ2-1 - TRBV10-3 CAISESGQGVDEQFF TGTGCCATCAGTGAGTCGGGGCAGGGGGTCGATGAGCAGTTCTTC
- TRBJ2-3 - TRBV9 CASSVRGSRGSTDTQYF TGTGCCAGCAGCGTAAGAGGGTCGAGGGGGAGCACAGATACGCAGTATTTT
TRBD1 TRBJ1-6 - TRBV5-6 CASSFGRRGTALFYNSPLHF TGTGCCAGCAGCTTTGGGCGTAGAGGGACAGCCCTATTCTATAATTCACCCCTCCACTTT
- TRBJ1-5 few TRBV12-3/TRBV12-4 CASSSGYQPQHF TGTGCCAGCAGTTCTGGTTATCAGCCCCAGCATTTT
- TRBJ2-7 - TRBV5-1 CASSLLRGGARNEQYF TGCGCCAGCAGCCTCTTGCGTGGAGGGGCGAGGAACGAGCAGTACTTC
TRBD1 TRBJ1-2 - TRBV12-3/TRBV12-4 CASSLAGDSYGYTF TGTGCCAGCAGTTTAGCGGGGGACAGCTATGGCTACACCTTC
- TRBJ1-2 - TRBV12-5 CASGVSGEWNYGYTF TGTGCTAGTGGAGTGAGCGGGGAGTGGAACTATGGCTACACCTTC
- TRBJ2-7 - TRBV14 CASSPVSGGVAYEQYF TGTGCCAGCAGCCCCGTATCTGGGGGTGTCGCCTACGAGCAGTACTTC
- TRBJ2-3 few TRBV29-1 CSAPGAFADTQYF TGCAGCGCCCCGGGAGCCTTCGCAGATACGCAGTATTTT
- TRBJ2-7 - TRBV20-1 CSARPSEVYEQYF TGCAGTGCTAGGCCAAGCGAGGTCTACGAGCAGTACTTC
TRBD2 TRBJ2-5 - TRBV20-1 CSASPASGRGETQYF TGCAGTGCTAGTCCTGCTAGCGGGAGGGGGGAGACCCAGTACTTC
- TRBJ2-7 - TRBV5-6 CASSPDGGTVSSYEQYF TGTGCCAGCAGCCCGGACGGCGGGACGGTTAGCTCCTACGAGCAGTACTTC
- TRBJ2-5 - TRBV29-1 CSVEPGEETQYF TGCAGCGTTGAGCCAGGGGAAGAGACCCAGTACTTC
- TRBJ2-3 - TRBV6-5 CASSYEGSSTDTQYF TGTGCCAGCAGTTACGAAGGTTCTAGCACAGATACGCAGTATTTT
TRBD1 TRBJ2-7 - TRBV20-1 CSGRTDRGYEQYF TGCAGTGGGAGGACGGACAGGGGCTACGAGCAGTACTTC
TRBD2 TRBJ2-7 few TRBV12-3/TRBV12-4 CASSLARTSGYEQYF TGTGCCAGCAGTTTAGCGAGGACTAGCGGCTACGAGCAGTACTTC
- TRBJ2-6 few TRBV5-4 CASSLAPAVSGANVLTF TGTGCCAGCAGCTTGGCCCCAGCCGTCTCTGGGGCCAACGTCCTGACTTTC
- TRBJ1-6 - TRBV29-1 CSAREGGSYNSPLHF TGCAGCGCCCGAGAGGGGGGTTCCTATAATTCACCCCTCCACTTT
- TRBJ2-7 - TRBV5-1 CASSFAGGKRGSYEQYF TGCGCCAGCAGCTTCGCTGGGGGGAAACGGGGAAGTTACGAGCAGTACTTC
TRBD2 TRBJ2-1 few TRBV29-1 CSVTIAGGPYNEQFF TGCAGCGTTACTATAGCGGGGGGGCCCTACAATGAGCAGTTCTTC
- TRBJ2-5 few TRBV5-4 CASSQSGAQETQYF TGTGCCAGCAGCCAATCGGGGGCCCAAGAGACCCAGTACTTC
- TRBJ1-1 - TRBV3-1 CASSYQPPAEAFF TGTGCCAGCAGCTACCAACCCCCGGCTGAAGCTTTCTTT
TRBD2 TRBJ2-7 - TRBV4-1 CASSNPGLAYEQYF TGCGCCAGCAGCAACCCGGGACTAGCGTACGAGCAGTACTTC
TRBD2 TRBJ2-7 - TRBV20-1 CSARDLLTSGAYEQYF TGCAGTGCTAGAGATCTCCTGACTAGCGGGGCTTACGAGCAGTACTTC
- TRBJ2-5 - TRBV7-9 CASSPPGSAPYNEQYF TGTGCCAGCAGCCCACCGGGTAGCGCTCCCTACAATGAGCAGTACTTC
- TRBJ2-3 - TRBV12-5 CASGLLRLGTDTQYF TGTGCTAGTGGTTTGCTTCGACTCGGCACAGATACGCAGTATTTT
TRBD1 TRBJ2-7 - TRBV7-3 CASSRDRVDEQYF TGTGCCAGCAGCCGGGACAGGGTCGACGAGCAGTACTTC
- TRBJ2-5 - TRBV5-1 CASTPGSDQIQETQYF TGCGCCAGCACCCCGGGATCAGATCAGATACAGGAGACCCAGTACTTC
- TRBJ2-7 few TRBV29-1 CSVEVSTPPRQYF TGCAGCGTTGAAGTCTCGACGCCACCACGTCAGTACTTC
- TRBJ2-6 many TRBV20-1 CSARDRGVEGTGANVLTF TGCAGTGCTAGAGATAGGGGGGTGGAAGGAACTGGGGCCAACGTCCTGACTTTC
- TRBJ2-1 - TRBV29-1 CSVTKGSGVTAYNEQFF TGCAGCGTTACCAAGGGTTCGGGGGTTACGGCCTACAATGAGCAGTTCTTC
- TRBJ1-2 - TRBV5-1 CASSFGQPASGYTF TGCGCCAGCAGCTTCGGACAGCCAGCCTCTGGCTACACCTTC
TRBD1 TRBJ2-5 - TRBV5-1 CASSLQPGTGIETQYF TGCGCCAGCAGCTTGCAACCCGGGACAGGGATTGAGACCCAGTACTTC
- TRBJ2-1 - TRBV11-2 CASSLLSRGAPYNEQFF TGTGCCAGCAGCTTATTAAGCCGGGGGGCCCCCTACAATGAGCAGTTCTTC
TRBD1 TRBJ1-2 few TRBV7-2 CASGHPTSGQGGNGYTF TGTGCCAGCGGCCACCCCACATCGGGACAGGGGGGAAATGGCTACACCTTC
- TRBJ2-2 - TRBV6-4 CASSTLGLPGELFF TGTGCCAGCAGCACTCTAGGACTGCCCGGGGAGCTGTTTTTT
- TRBJ2-7 - TRBV27 CASSLYGAYEQYF TGTGCCAGCAGTTTGTACGGTGCCTACGAGCAGTACTTC
TRBD2 TRBJ2-2 - TRBV7-9 CASSLMQTSGATGERFF TGTGCCAGCAGCTTAATGCAGACTAGCGGGGCCACCGGGGAGCGGTTTTTT
- TRBJ2-7 many TRBV14 CASSQDGWGKGNYEQYF TGTGCCAGCAGCCAAGACGGGTGGGGTAAAGGAAACTACGAGCAGTACTTC
- TRBJ1-6 - TRBV7-9 CASNGDSSSYNSPLHF TGTGCCAGCAACGGGGACTCGAGCTCCTATAATTCACCCCTCCACTTT
TRBD1 TRBJ2-1 - TRBV6-6 CASTLTGYNEQFF TGTGCCAGCACCCTGACAGGGTACAATGAGCAGTTCTTT